This is a list of T cell receptor beta chains from one sample in a study of identical twins. Each CDR3 protein is one row after TCRdb ran MiXCR on the 5' RACE reads. The sample contains under 800,000 distinct CDR3 sequences, 21% of which appear only once. Separately, the same data were catalogued under a study of T cells expressing NK-cell markers.

Sequencing used PBMCs. All receptors come from a woman aged 18-35 years in good health. The CDR3 runs from the conserved cysteine through the conserved F or W. Fields, in order: V gene, J gene, D gene, clone size, CDR3 protein, CDR3 DNA. D genes are given only for firm matches. Expanded clones get a size class; other rows say once, few or many, or leave the size out.

V gene: TRBV20-1; J gene: TRBJ2-1; D gene: -; clone size: few; CDR3 protein: CSAPLGRRSSYNEQFF; CDR3 DNA: TGCAGTGCGCCCCTGGGGCGGCGGAGCTCCTACAATGAGCAGTTCTTC
V gene: TRBV20-1; J gene: TRBJ1-6; D gene: -; clone size: few; CDR3 protein: CSAAPMRVKSTLHF; CDR3 DNA: TGCAGTGCCGCCCCTATGAGGGTAAAATCAACCCTCCACTTT
V gene: TRBV6-5; J gene: TRBJ2-7; D gene: TRBD1; clone size: few; CDR3 protein: CASSSNRDRGHEQYF; CDR3 DNA: TGTGCCAGCAGTTCAAACCGGGACAGGGGACACGAGCAGTACTTC
V gene: TRBV20-1; J gene: TRBJ2-7; D gene: TRBD2; clone size: -; CDR3 protein: CSAKASGRAEQYF; CDR3 DNA: TGCAGTGCCAAGGCTAGCGGGAGGGCCGAGCAGTACTTC
V gene: TRBV6-1; J gene: TRBJ1-1; D gene: TRBD1; clone size: -; CDR3 protein: CASTPGQVLGLEAFF; CDR3 DNA: TGTGCCAGCACACCGGGACAGGTCCTCGGCCTTGAAGCTTTCTTT
V gene: TRBV9; J gene: TRBJ2-4; D gene: -; clone size: -; CDR3 protein: CASSAPEGLAKNIQYF; CDR3 DNA: TGTGCCAGCAGCGCCCCGGAAGGATTAGCCAAAAACATTCAGTACTTC
V gene: TRBV7-2; J gene: TRBJ2-5; D gene: -; clone size: few; CDR3 protein: CASSLSGREETQYF; CDR3 DNA: TGTGCCAGCAGCTTATCGGGACGGGAAGAGACCCAGTACTTC
V gene: TRBV25-1; J gene: TRBJ2-1; D gene: TRBD1; clone size: -; CDR3 protein: CASSALLGRGHKSYNEQFF; CDR3 DNA: TGTGCCAGCAGTGCATTACTGGGTAGGGGGCATAAGTCCTACAATGAGCAGTTCTTC
V gene: TRBV12-3/TRBV12-4; J gene: TRBJ1-4; D gene: -; clone size: few; CDR3 protein: CASSFIRRERDEKLFF; CDR3 DNA: TGTGCCAGCAGTTTTATTCGGCGGGAACGGGATGAAAAACTGTTTTTT
V gene: TRBV11-3; J gene: TRBJ1-1; D gene: -; clone size: few; CDR3 protein: CASSHSGYTEAFF; CDR3 DNA: TGTGCCAGCAGCCATTCCGGCTACACTGAAGCTTTCTTT
V gene: TRBV7-9; J gene: TRBJ2-1; D gene: TRBD2; clone size: -; CDR3 protein: CASSGLAGDNEQFF; CDR3 DNA: TGTGCCAGCAGCGGACTAGCGGGAGACAATGAGCAGTTCTTC
V gene: TRBV6-5; J gene: TRBJ2-7; D gene: TRBD1; clone size: many; CDR3 protein: CASSLQGARGEQYF; CDR3 DNA: TGTGCCAGCAGTCTACAGGGGGCGCGGGGCGAGCAGTACTTC
V gene: TRBV20-1; J gene: TRBJ2-3; D gene: -; clone size: -; CDR3 protein: CSATGAGVSDTQYF; CDR3 DNA: TGCAGTGCTACCGGAGCGGGTGTCTCAGATACGCAGTATTTT
V gene: TRBV9; J gene: TRBJ2-1; D gene: -; clone size: few; CDR3 protein: CASSMTSPGEQFF; CDR3 DNA: TGTGCCAGCAGCATGACTTCGCCCGGTGAGCAGTTCTTC
V gene: TRBV12-3/TRBV12-4; J gene: TRBJ2-2; D gene: TRBD2; clone size: few; CDR3 protein: CAIGRGGSGELFF; CDR3 DNA: TGTGCCATCGGGAGGGGAGGGTCCGGGGAGCTGTTTTTT
V gene: TRBV7-9; J gene: TRBJ2-5; D gene: -; clone size: -; CDR3 protein: CASSLASSQETQYF; CDR3 DNA: TGTGCCAGCAGCTTAGCGTCGAGTCAAGAGACCCAGTACTTC
V gene: TRBV6-5; J gene: TRBJ2-1; D gene: -; clone size: few; CDR3 protein: CASSYSFSGKVEQFF; CDR3 DNA: TGTGCCAGCAGTTACTCGTTTTCAGGGAAGGTCGAGCAGTTCTTC
V gene: TRBV7-3; J gene: TRBJ2-5; D gene: -; clone size: few; CDR3 protein: CASSPHASGGETQYF; CDR3 DNA: TGTGCCAGCAGCCCGCATGCTAGTGGGGGAGAGACCCAGTACTTC
V gene: TRBV12-3/TRBV12-4; J gene: TRBJ2-3; D gene: TRBD1; clone size: -; CDR3 protein: CASSFWTGVDTQYF; CDR3 DNA: TGTGCCAGCAGTTTTTGGACAGGGGTAGATACGCAGTATTTT
V gene: TRBV5-1; J gene: TRBJ2-5; D gene: -; clone size: few; CDR3 protein: CASSPDPWGSEETQYF; CDR3 DNA: TGCGCCAGCAGCCCCGACCCGTGGGGGAGTGAAGAGACCCAGTACTTC
V gene: TRBV5-1; J gene: TRBJ2-3; D gene: -; clone size: -; CDR3 protein: CASSFLAARVITSTDTQYF; CDR3 DNA: TGCGCCAGCAGCTTTCTAGCAGCCAGGGTGATTACTAGCACAGATACGCAGTATTTT
V gene: TRBV4-2; J gene: TRBJ2-7; D gene: -; clone size: many; CDR3 protein: CASSQDARGPSYEQYF; CDR3 DNA: TGTGCCAGCAGCCAAGATGCACGGGGGCCCTCCTACGAGCAGTACTTC
V gene: TRBV20-1; J gene: TRBJ2-3; D gene: TRBD1; clone size: -; CDR3 protein: CSALRTGGITDTQYF; CDR3 DNA: TGCAGTGCTCTCCGGACAGGGGGGATCACAGATACGCAGTATTTT
V gene: TRBV2; J gene: TRBJ2-4; D gene: -; clone size: -; CDR3 protein: CASRQSLAKNIQYF; CDR3 DNA: TGTGCCAGTAGACAGTCATTAGCCAAAAACATTCAGTACTTC
V gene: TRBV3-1; J gene: TRBJ2-7; D gene: TRBD1; clone size: -; CDR3 protein: CASSQDWGGQGTFEQYF; CDR3 DNA: TGTGCCAGCAGCCAAGATTGGGGGGGACAGGGGACCTTCGAGCAGTACTTC
V gene: TRBV11-1; J gene: TRBJ2-1; D gene: -; clone size: -; CDR3 protein: CASGPSTTGWGEREDNEQFF; CDR3 DNA: TGTGCCAGCGGGCCATCCACAACCGGATGGGGGGAGAGGGAGGACAATGAGCAGTTCTTC
V gene: TRBV29-1; J gene: TRBJ2-4; D gene: -; clone size: few; CDR3 protein: CSVTGRNIQYF; CDR3 DNA: TGCAGCGTCACAGGGAGGAACATTCAGTACTTC
V gene: TRBV14; J gene: TRBJ2-7; D gene: -; clone size: -; CDR3 protein: CASSQGRRAAGQYF; CDR3 DNA: TGTGCCAGCAGCCAGGGACGTAGGGCCGCGGGGCAGTACTTC
V gene: TRBV10-2; J gene: TRBJ1-2; D gene: -; clone size: few; CDR3 protein: CASSVDPYYGYTF; CDR3 DNA: TGCGCCAGCAGTGTTGACCCATACTATGGCTACACCTTC
V gene: TRBV20-1; J gene: TRBJ2-3; D gene: -; clone size: -; CDR3 protein: CSGVFGGNTDTQYF; CDR3 DNA: TGCAGTGGGGTCTTTGGAGGGAACACAGATACGCAGTATTTT
V gene: TRBV6-5; J gene: TRBJ1-5; D gene: -; clone size: -; CDR3 protein: CASSFTYDSNQPQHF; CDR3 DNA: TGTGCCAGCAGTTTCACATACGACAGCAATCAGCCCCAGCATTTT
V gene: TRBV15; J gene: TRBJ2-7; D gene: -; clone size: few; CDR3 protein: CATSRDRGFLYEQYF; CDR3 DNA: TGTGCCACCAGCAGAGATCGTGGCTTCCTATACGAGCAGTACTTC
V gene: TRBV6-1; J gene: TRBJ2-1; D gene: TRBD2; clone size: few; CDR3 protein: CASSTLWGSGEGYNEQFF; CDR3 DNA: TGTGCCAGCAGTACATTGTGGGGCAGCGGGGAGGGCTACAATGAGCAGTTCTTC
V gene: TRBV6-1; J gene: TRBJ2-7; D gene: -; clone size: few; CDR3 protein: CASKEGPSRIYEQYF; CDR3 DNA: TGTGCCAGCAAGGAGGGACCATCACGAATCTACGAGCAGTACTTC
V gene: TRBV4-2; J gene: TRBJ2-2; D gene: TRBD2; clone size: -; CDR3 protein: CASSQDGTSPGELFF; CDR3 DNA: TGTGCCAGCAGCCAAGATGGGACTAGTCCCGGGGAGCTGTTTTTT
V gene: TRBV29-1; J gene: TRBJ2-7; D gene: TRBD1; clone size: -; CDR3 protein: CSVEASGTGPYEQYF; CDR3 DNA: TGCAGCGTTGAGGCGTCCGGGACAGGACCTTACGAGCAGTACTTC
V gene: TRBV29-1; J gene: TRBJ1-1; D gene: -; clone size: few; CDR3 protein: CSVKRDTEAFF; CDR3 DNA: TGCAGCGTAAAAAGGGACACTGAAGCTTTCTTT
V gene: TRBV7-9; J gene: TRBJ2-7; D gene: TRBD1; clone size: few; CDR3 protein: CASRGTGFEQYF; CDR3 DNA: TGTGCCAGCAGAGGGACAGGATTCGAGCAGTACTTC
V gene: TRBV5-1; J gene: TRBJ1-2; D gene: -; clone size: -; CDR3 protein: CASSLESRVPGYTF; CDR3 DNA: TGCGCCAGCAGCTTGGAATCAAGGGTACCTGGCTACACCTTC
V gene: TRBV6-1; J gene: TRBJ2-1; D gene: TRBD2; clone size: few; CDR3 protein: CATLSSGRSSYNEQFF; CDR3 DNA: TGTGCCACCTTATCTAGCGGGAGAAGCTCCTACAATGAGCAGTTCTTC
V gene: TRBV13; J gene: TRBJ2-4; D gene: -; clone size: -; CDR3 protein: CASSLDQEKYF; CDR3 DNA: TGTGCCAGCAGCTTAGACCAGGAAAAGTACTTC